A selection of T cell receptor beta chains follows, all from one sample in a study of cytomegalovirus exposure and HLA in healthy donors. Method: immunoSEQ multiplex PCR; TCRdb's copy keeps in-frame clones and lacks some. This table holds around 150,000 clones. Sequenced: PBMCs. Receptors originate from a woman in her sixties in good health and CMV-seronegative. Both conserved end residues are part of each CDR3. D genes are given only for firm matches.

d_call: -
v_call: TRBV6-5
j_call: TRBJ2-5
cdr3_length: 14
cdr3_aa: CASTGGGQLRTQYF
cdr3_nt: TGTGCCAGCACGGGGGGCGGCCAGCTTCGGACCCAGTACTTC

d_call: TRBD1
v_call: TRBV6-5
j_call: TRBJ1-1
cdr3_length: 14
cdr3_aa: CASSGRTGTREAFF
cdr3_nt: TGTGCCAGCAGTGGACGGACAGGGACGAGAGAAGCTTTCTTT

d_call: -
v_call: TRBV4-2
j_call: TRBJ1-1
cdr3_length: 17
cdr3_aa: CASSQILDNRYNTEAFF
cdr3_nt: TGTGCCAGCAGCCAAATTCTTGACAATCGATACAACACTGAAGCTTTCTTT

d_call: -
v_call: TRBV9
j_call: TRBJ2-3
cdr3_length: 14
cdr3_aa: CASSVGFSTDTQYF
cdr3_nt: TGTGCCAGCAGCGTCGGGTTTAGCACAGATACGCAGTATTTT

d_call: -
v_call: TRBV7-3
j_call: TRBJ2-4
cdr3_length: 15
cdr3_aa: CASSLEGGSKNIQYF
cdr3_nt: TGTGCCAGCAGTCTCGAGGGAGGATCCAAAAACATTCAGTACTTC

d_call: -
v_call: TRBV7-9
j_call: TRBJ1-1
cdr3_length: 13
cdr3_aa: CASLGRVDTEAFF
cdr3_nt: TGTGCCTCCCTCGGGAGGGTGGACACTGAAGCTTTCTTT

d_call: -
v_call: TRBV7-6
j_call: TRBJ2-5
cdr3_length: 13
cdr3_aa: CASSPSGVETQYF
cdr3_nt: TGTGCCAGCAGCCCCTCCGGGGTGGAGACCCAGTACTTC

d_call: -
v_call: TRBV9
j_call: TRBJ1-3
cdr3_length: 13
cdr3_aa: CASSPGTGNTIYF
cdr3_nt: TGTGCCAGCAGCCCCGGTACGGGAAACACCATATATTTT

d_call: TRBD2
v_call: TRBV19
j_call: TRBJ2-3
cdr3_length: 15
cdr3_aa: CASKGTSVYTDTQYF
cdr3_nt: TGTGCCAGTAAGGGGACTAGCGTATACACAGATACGCAGTATTTT

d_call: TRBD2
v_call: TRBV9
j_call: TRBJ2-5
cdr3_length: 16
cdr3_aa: CASSPGGTSGTSTQYF
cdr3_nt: TGTGCCAGCAGCCCGGGCGGGACTAGCGGGACTTCAACCCAGTACTTC

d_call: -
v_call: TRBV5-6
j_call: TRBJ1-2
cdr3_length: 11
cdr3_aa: CASTQGGGYTF
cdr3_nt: TGTGCCAGTACCCAGGGAGGTGGCTACACCTTC

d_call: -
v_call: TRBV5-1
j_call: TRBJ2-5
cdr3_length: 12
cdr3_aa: CASSRDSETQYF
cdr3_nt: TGCGCCAGCAGCAGGGACTCTGAGACCCAGTACTTC

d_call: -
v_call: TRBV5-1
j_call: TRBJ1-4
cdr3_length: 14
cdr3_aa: CASSLLMGAEKLFF
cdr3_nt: TGCGCCAGCAGCTTATTGATGGGGGCTGAAAAACTGTTTTTT

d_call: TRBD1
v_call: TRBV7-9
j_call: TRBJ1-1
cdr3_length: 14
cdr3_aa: CASRAGQGGTEAFF
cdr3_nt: TGTGCCAGCAGGGCGGGACAGGGGGGGACTGAAGCTTTCTTT

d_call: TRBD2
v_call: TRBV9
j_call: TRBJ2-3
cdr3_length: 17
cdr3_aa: CASSLRGLAGFTDTQYF
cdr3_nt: TGTGCCAGCAGCTTAAGAGGACTAGCGGGGTTCACAGATACGCAGTATTTT

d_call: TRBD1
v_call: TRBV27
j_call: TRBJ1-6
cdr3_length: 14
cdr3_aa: CASSPDRDNSPLHF
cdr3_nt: TGTGCCAGCAGTCCGGACAGGGATAATTCACCCCTCCACTTT

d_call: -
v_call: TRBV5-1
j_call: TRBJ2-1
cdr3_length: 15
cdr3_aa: CASSLWGGAQNEQFF
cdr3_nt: TGCGCCAGCAGCTTGTGGGGGGGGGCACAGAATGAGCAGTTCTTC

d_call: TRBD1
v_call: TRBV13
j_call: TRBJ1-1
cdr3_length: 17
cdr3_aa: CASSPGQRRGQNTEAFF
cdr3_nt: TGTGCCAGCAGTCCTGGACAGCGAAGGGGGCAGAACACTGAAGCTTTCTTT

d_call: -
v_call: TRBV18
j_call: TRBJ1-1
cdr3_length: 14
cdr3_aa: CASSRAGANTEAFF
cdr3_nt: TGTGCCAGCTCGAGGGCAGGGGCGAACACTGAAGCTTTCTTT

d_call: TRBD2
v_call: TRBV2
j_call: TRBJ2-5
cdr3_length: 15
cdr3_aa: CASTRLAGDQETQYF
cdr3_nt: TGTGCCAGCACCCGCCTAGCGGGGGATCAAGAGACCCAGTACTTC